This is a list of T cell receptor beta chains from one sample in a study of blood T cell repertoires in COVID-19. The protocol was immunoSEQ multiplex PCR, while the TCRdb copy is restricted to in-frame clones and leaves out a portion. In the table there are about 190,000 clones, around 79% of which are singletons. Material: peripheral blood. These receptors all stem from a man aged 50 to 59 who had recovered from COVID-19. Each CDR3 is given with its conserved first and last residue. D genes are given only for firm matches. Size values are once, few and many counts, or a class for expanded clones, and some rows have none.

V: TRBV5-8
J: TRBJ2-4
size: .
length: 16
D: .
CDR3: CASSLRQMQYPNIQYF
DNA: TGTGCCAGCAGCCTCCGACAGATGCAGTATCCAAACATTCAGTACTTC

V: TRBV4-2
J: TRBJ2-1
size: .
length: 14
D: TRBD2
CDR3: CASSQDGRESEQFF
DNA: TGTGCCAGCAGCCAAGATGGGAGGGAGAGCGAGCAGTTCTTC

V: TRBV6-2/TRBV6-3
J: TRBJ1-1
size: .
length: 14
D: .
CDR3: CASSYREVNTEAFF
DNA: TGTGCCAGCAGTTACCGGGAAGTGAACACTGAAGCTTTCTTT

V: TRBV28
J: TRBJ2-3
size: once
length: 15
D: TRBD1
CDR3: CASSLGTGSTDTQYF
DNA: TGTGCCAGCAGCCTCGGGACAGGTAGCACAGATACGCAGTATTTT

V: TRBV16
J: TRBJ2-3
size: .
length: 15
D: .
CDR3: CASSPPGASTDTQYF
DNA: TGTGCCAGCAGCCCACCGGGAGCTAGCACAGATACGCAGTATTTT

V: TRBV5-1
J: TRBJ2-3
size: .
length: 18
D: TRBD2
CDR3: CASSLYRTSGSGTDTQYF
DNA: TGCGCCAGCAGCTTGTATAGGACTAGCGGGAGTGGCACAGATACGCAGTATTTT

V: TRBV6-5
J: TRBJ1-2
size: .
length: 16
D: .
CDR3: CASSYSRGDFNYGYTF
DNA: TGTGCCAGCAGTTACTCACGAGGAGATTTTAACTATGGCTACACCTTC

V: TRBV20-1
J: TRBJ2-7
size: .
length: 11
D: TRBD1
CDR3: CSAGDSDEQYF
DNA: TGCAGTGCCGGGGACAGCGACGAGCAGTACTTC

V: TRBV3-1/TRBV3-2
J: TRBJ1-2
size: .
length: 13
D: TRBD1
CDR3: CASMPGTGGGYTF
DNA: TGTGCCAGCATGCCGGGGACAGGGGGCGGCTACACCTTC

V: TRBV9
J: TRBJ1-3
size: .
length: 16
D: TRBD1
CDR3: CASSGTGTGGGNTIYF
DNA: TGTGCCAGCAGCGGGACCGGGACAGGGGGTGGAAACACCATATATTTT

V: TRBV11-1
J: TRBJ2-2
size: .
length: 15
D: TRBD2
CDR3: CASSLIRGEAGELFF
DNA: TGTGCCAGCAGCTTAATTCGGGGGGAAGCCGGGGAGCTGTTTTTT

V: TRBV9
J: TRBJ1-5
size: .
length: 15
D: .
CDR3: CASSVGGLRDQPQHF
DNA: TGTGCCAGCAGCGTAGGGGGACTACGGGATCAGCCCCAGCATTTT

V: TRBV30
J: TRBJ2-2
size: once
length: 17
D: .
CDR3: CAWSVLKGWGGTGELFF
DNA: TGTGCCTGGAGTGTACTAAAAGGGTGGGGCGGCACCGGGGAGCTGTTTTTT

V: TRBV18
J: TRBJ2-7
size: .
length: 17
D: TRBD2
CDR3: CASSPPDGLAGGNEQYF
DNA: TGTGCCAGCTCACCACCTGATGGACTAGCGGGAGGAAACGAGCAGTACTTC

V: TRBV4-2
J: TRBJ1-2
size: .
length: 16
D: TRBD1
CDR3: CASSQGRQGGDYGYTF
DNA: TGTGCCAGCAGCCAAGGAAGACAGGGTGGGGACTATGGCTACACCTTC

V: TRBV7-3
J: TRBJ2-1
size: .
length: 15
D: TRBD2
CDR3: CASSPLAGGGNEQFF
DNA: TGTGCCAGCAGCCCTCTAGCGGGAGGAGGGAATGAGCAGTTCTTC

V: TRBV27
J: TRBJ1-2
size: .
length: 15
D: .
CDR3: CASSLLGERTYGYTF
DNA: TGTGCCAGCAGTTTACTCGGGGAACGGACCTATGGCTACACCTTC

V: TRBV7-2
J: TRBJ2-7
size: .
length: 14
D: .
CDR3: CASSLSRVSYEQYF
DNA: TGTGCCAGCAGCTTAAGCCGCGTCTCCTACGAGCAGTACTTC

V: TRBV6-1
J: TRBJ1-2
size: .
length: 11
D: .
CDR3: CASSDRAGYTF
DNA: TGTGCCAGCAGTGACAGGGCAGGCTACACCTTC

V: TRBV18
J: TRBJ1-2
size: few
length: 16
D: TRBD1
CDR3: CASSPPGAGGGYGYTF
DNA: TGTGCCAGCTCACCTCCGGGGGCAGGGGGCGGCTATGGCTACACCTTC

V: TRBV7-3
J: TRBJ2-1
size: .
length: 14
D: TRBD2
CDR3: CASSTSGRFNEQFF
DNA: TGTGCCAGCAGTACTAGCGGGAGGTTTAATGAGCAGTTCTTC

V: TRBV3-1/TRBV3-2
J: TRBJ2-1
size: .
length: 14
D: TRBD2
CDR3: CASSQGLWDGEQFF
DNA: TGTGCCAGCAGCCAGGGACTATGGGACGGTGAGCAGTTCTTC

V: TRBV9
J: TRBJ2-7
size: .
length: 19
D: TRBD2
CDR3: CASSVTDRGVAGDGPEQYF
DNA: TGTGCCAGCAGCGTAACGGACCGAGGTGTTGCGGGAGATGGTCCCGAGCAGTACTTC

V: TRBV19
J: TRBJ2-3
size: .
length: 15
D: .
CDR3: CASSNRSWSTDTQYF
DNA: TGTGCCAGTAGTAATAGAAGTTGGAGCACAGATACGCAGTATTTT

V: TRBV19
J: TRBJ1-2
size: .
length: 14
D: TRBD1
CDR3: CASSIQGVDYGYTF
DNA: TGTGCCAGTAGTATCCAGGGGGTGGACTATGGCTACACCTTC

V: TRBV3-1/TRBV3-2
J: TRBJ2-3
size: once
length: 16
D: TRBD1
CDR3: CASSMRQGALADTQYF
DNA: TGTGCCAGCAGCATGCGACAGGGGGCGCTCGCAGATACGCAGTATTTT

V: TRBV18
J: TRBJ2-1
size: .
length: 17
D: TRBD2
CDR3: CASSPTRSGRGNNEQFF
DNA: TGTGCCAGCTCCCCAACTAGGAGCGGGAGGGGAAACAATGAGCAGTTCTTC

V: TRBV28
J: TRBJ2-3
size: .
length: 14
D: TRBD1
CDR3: CASTAQGATDTQYF
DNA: TGTGCCAGCACCGCACAGGGGGCAACAGATACGCAGTATTTT

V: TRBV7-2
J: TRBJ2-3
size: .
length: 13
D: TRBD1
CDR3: CASSGTGVDTQYF
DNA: TGTGCCAGCAGCGGGACAGGGGTTGATACGCAGTATTTT

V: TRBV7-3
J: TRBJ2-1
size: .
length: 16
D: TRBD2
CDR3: CASSFRSGSSYNEQFF
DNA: TGTGCCAGCAGCTTCCGTAGCGGGAGCTCCTACAATGAGCAGTTCTTC

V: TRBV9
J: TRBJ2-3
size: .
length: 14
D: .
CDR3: CASSVATTGDTQYF
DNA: TGTGCCAGCAGCGTAGCTACGACAGGCGATACGCAGTATTTT

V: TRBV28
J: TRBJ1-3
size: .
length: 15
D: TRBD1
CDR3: CASSPTDREGNTIYF
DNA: TGTGCCAGCAGTCCAACTGACAGGGAGGGAAACACCATATATTTT

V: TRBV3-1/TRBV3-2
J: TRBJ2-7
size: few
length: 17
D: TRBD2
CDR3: CASSPSGLDFRSGEQYF
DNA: TGTGCCAGCAGCCCCTCGGGACTAGATTTTCGGTCGGGCGAGCAGTACTTC

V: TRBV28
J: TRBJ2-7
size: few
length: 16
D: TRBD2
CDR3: CASSSLGGPKPREQYF
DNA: TGTGCCAGCAGTTCTTTGGGAGGGCCTAAACCGAGGGAGCAGTACTTC

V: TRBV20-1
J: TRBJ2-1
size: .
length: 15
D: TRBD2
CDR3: CSASGSGGSYNEQFF
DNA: TGCAGTGCTAGTGGTAGCGGGGGCTCCTACAATGAGCAGTTCTTC

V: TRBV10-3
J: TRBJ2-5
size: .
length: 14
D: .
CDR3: CAISEAGGGETQYF
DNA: TGTGCCATCAGTGAGGCAGGGGGAGGAGAGACCCAGTACTTC

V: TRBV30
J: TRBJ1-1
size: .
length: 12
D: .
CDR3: CAWKGQNTEAFF
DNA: TGTGCCTGGAAGGGGCAGAACACTGAAGCTTTCTTT

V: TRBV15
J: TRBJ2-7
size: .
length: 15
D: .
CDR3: CATSRDLAINYEQYF
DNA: TGTGCCACCAGCAGAGATCTCGCGATAAACTACGAGCAGTACTTC

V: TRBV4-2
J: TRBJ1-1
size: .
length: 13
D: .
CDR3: CASSQERATEAFF
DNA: TGTGCCAGCAGCCAAGAGCGGGCGACTGAAGCTTTCTTT

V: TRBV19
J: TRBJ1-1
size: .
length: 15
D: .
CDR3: CASSPPGGLNTEAFF
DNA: TGTGCCAGTAGTCCCCCCGGAGGGCTGAACACTGAAGCTTTCTTT

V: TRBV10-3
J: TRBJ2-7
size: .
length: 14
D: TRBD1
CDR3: CAISDSLGTDEQYF
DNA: TGTGCCATCAGTGATTCATTAGGGACAGACGAGCAGTACTTC

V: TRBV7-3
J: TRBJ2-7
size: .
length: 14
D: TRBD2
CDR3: CASSLLAGEYEQYF
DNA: TGTGCCAGCAGCTTACTAGCGGGAGAGTACGAGCAGTACTTC

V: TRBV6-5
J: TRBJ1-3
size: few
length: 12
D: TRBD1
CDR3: CASRDREDTIYF
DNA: TGTGCCAGCAGGGACAGGGAGGACACCATATATTTT

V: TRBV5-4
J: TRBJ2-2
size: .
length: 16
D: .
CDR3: CASSLDPAGHTGELFF
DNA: TGTGCCAGCAGCTTGGATCCGGCAGGCCACACCGGGGAGCTGTTTTTT

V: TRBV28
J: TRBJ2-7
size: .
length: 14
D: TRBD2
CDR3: CASSLKAGVEEQYF
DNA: TGTGCCAGCAGTTTAAAAGCGGGGGTGGAAGAGCAGTACTTC

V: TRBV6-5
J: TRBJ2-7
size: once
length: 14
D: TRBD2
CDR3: CASSRERESDEQYF
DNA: TGTGCCAGCAGTCGGGAGCGGGAGAGCGACGAGCAGTACTTC

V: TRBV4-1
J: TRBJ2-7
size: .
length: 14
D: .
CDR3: CASSSGGQGYEQYF
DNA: TGCGCCAGCAGCAGTGGGGGACAAGGCTACGAGCAGTACTTC

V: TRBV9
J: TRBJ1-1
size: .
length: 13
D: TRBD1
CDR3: CASSQDRGTEAFF
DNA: TGTGCCAGCAGCCAGGACAGGGGGACTGAAGCTTTCTTT

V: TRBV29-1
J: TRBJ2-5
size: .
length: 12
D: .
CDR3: CSVARGGETQYF
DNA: TGCAGCGTCGCCAGGGGTGGGGAGACCCAGTACTTC

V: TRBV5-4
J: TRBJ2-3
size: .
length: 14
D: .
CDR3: CASRSGQNTDTQYF
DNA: TGTGCCAGCAGAAGTGGACAGAACACCGATACGCAGTATTTT

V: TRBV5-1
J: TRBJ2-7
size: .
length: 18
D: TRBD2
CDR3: CASSLGLAGGSFPYEQYF
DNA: TGCGCCAGCAGCTTAGGACTAGCGGGAGGCTCGTTCCCCTACGAGCAGTACTTC